This T cell receptor beta chain was sequenced in a study of OX40 agonist ivuxolimab in advanced cancers. Turning to the study itself: The dose-escalation cohort was around 83% male, with a mean age of about 56 years, ranging roughly 20 to 90. Partial responses were observed in three patients, of whom one had hepatocellular carcinoma and two had cutaneous melanoma. Points from the study as a whole: CD4+ and CD8+ blood T cells expanded clonally by week 6 at 0.1 to 3.0 mg/kg.

Trimming stripped 5 bases from V and 1 base from J, with 8 bases between. Germline lookup yields CDR1 SGHNT and CDR2 YENEEA. CDR3 length: 13 residues. Libraries were prepared by immunoSEQ multiplex PCR; TCRdb keeps only in-frame clonotypes and omits some of them. The sample records about 83,000 clones, 70% to 90% being singletons. About this clone itself: The antigen is not known.

Autoimmune disease history or systemic immunosuppression barred patients. The V gene is TRBV11-3, the J gene TRBJ1-1; D may be TRBD1 (5 bases). The sample consisted of CD4+ or CD8+ T cells sorted from blood, taken in a trial of the OX40 agonist ivuxolimab. The sequence was collected from an adult with an advanced solid tumor such as melanoma, head and neck, liver or kidney cancer. The CDR3 nucleotides read TGTGCCAGCAGCGAAACAGGGAACACTGAAGCTTTCTTT. This gives the protein CASSETGNTEAFF.